A single TCR beta chain is shown here with its context. Processing of graft tissue released intraepithelial and lamina propria lymphocytes. The source of the sample is a study of graft-versus-host responses after intestinal transplantation. Some clones are missing from TCRdb's copy, which holds only in-frame ones; the method was immunoSEQ multiplex PCR. The table includes around 3,400 clones, around three quarters detected once. The CDR3 runs 15 residues. V lost 3 bases to trimming and J lost 3 bases, with 16 bases between them. Germline V gene lookup returns CDR1 SGHRS and CDR2 YFSETQ. The rearrangement links TRBV5-1 to TRBJ2-7; weak D call: TRBD1 (6 bases). This specimen was ileum tissue, taken around 17 and 22 days after intestinal transplantation. The sequence was collected from a human patient who received an intestinal transplant, so some T cells may come from the graft donor. CDR3 in DNA: TGCGCCAGCAGCTCACTACAGGGCGTCAGCTACGAGCAGTACTTC. Translated: CASSSLQGVSYEQYF.